This T cell receptor beta chain is from a study of regulatory T cells in long-lasting Graves disease. Sequencing libraries for TCR beta were prepared with iRepertoire HTBI primers and Arm-PCR of CDR3 regions. A single record per CDR3 protein comes from TCRdb applying MiXCR to the multiplex PCR reads. This sample has 400,000 to 500,000 distinct CDR3 sequences, with 20% to 25% found just once. This sample's time point: persistent/refractory GD, antithyroid drugs over 5 years with positive TRAb. PBMC-extracted RNA yielded the TCR library. V was shortened by 3 bases and J by 2 bases, with 22 bases between the two germline ends. The germline V gene encodes CDR1 SGHDN and CDR2 FVKESK. CDR3 length equals 18 residues.

The sequence derives from a female donor with Graves disease. The sequencing used peripheral blood mononuclear cells (PBMCs), collected when the disease was refractory, from a patient treated with antithyroid drugs. The chain recombines TRBV14 with TRBJ2-5; either TRBD1 or TRBD2 may fit D (5 bases each). CDR3 loop: CASSHGTIIIQGQETQYF. As DNA, the CDR3 is TGTGCCAGCAGCCACGGGACCATTATCATCCAAGGACAAGAGACCCAGTACTTC.